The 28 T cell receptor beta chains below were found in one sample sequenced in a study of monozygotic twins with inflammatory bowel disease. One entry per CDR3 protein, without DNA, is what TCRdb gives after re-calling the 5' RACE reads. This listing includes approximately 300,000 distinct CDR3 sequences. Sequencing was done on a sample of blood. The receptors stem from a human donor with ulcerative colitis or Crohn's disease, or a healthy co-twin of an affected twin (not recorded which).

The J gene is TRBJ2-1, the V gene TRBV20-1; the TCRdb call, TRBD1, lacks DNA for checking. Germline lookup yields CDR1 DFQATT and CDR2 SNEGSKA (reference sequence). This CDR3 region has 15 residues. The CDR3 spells CSARGGQERGNEQFF.

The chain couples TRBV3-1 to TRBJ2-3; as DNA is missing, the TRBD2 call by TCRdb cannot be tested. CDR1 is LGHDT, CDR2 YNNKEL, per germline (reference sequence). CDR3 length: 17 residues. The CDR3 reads CASSQEIAGGGTDTQYF.

This CDR3 reads CASSPITGKPRNTEAFF. The chain combines TRBV27 with TRBJ1-1; TCRdb's D call, TRBD1, is unchecked because there is no DNA. From germline, CDR1 is MNHEY and CDR2 SMNVEV (reference sequence). The CDR3 runs 17 residues.

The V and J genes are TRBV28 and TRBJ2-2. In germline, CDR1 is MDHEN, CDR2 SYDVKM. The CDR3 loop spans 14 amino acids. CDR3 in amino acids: CASSLTMNTGELFF.

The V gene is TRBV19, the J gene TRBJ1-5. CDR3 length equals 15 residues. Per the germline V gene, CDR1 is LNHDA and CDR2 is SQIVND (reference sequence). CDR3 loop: CASSMGLRVNQPQHF.

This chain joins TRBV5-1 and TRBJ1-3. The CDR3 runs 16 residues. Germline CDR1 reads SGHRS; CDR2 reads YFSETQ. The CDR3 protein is CASSSGQVFSGNTIYF.

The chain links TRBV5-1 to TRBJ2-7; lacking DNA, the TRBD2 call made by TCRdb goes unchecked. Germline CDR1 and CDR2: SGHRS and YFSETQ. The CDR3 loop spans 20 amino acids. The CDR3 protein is CASSSDYTGLAGPEYYEQYF.

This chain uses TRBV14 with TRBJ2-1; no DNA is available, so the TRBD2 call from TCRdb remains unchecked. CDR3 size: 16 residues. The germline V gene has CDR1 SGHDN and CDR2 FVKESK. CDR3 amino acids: CASSSTSGDYYNEQFF.

The CDR3 protein is CASSSKDGYTF. This chain joins TRBV12-3 or TRBV12-4 and TRBJ1-2. The CDR3 runs 11 residues.

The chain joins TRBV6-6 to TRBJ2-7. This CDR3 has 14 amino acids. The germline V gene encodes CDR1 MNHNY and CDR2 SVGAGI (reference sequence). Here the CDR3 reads CASSYSVLNAEQYF.

The CDR3 spells CASSPLYQGDNSPLHF. The V call is TRBV18, the J call TRBJ1-6; as DNA is missing, the TRBD1 call by TCRdb cannot be tested. The CDR3 loop spans 16 amino acids. Looked up from germline, CDR1 is KGHSH and CDR2 is LQKENI.

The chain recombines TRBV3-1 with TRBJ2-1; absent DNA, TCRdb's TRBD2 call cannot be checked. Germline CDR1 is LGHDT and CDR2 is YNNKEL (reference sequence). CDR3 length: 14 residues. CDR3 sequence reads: CASSFRLVSNEQFF.

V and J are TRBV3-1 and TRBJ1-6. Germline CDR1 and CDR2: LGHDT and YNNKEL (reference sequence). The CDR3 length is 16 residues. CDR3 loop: CASSQDWSSYNSPLHF.

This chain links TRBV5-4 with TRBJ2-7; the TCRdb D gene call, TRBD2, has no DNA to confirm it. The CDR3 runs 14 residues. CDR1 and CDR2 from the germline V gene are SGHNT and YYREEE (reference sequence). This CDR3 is CASSFSGISYEQYF. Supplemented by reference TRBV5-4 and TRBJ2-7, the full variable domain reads ETGVTQSPTHLIKTRGQQVTLRCSSQSGHNTVSWYQQALGQGPQFIFQYYREEENGRGNFPPRFSGLQFPNYSSELNVNALELDDSALYLCASSFSGISYEQYFGPGTRLTVT.

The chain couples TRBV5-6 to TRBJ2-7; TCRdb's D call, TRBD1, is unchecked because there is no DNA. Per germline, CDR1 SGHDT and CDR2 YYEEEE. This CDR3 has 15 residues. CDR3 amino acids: CASSWSGTGAYEQYF. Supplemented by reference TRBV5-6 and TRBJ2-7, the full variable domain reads DAGVTQSPTHLIKTRGQQVTLRCSPKSGHDTVSWYQQALGQGPQFIFQYYEEEERQRGNFPDRFSGHQFPNYSSELNVNALLLGDSALYLCASSWSGTGAYEQYFGPGTRLTVT.

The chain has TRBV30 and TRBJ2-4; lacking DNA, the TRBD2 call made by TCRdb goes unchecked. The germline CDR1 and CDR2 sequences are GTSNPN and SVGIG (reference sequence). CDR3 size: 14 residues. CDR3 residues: CAWSAARGKNIQYF. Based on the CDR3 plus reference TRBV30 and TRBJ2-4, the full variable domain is SQTIHQWPATLVQPVGSPLSLECTVEGTSNPNLYWYRQAAGRGLQLLFYSVGIGQISSEVPQNLSASRPQDRQFILSSKKLLLSDSGFYLCAWSAARGKNIQYFGAGTRLSVL.

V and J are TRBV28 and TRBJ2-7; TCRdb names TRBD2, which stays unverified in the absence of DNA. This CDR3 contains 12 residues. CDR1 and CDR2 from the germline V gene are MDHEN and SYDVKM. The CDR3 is CASRWEASEQYF.

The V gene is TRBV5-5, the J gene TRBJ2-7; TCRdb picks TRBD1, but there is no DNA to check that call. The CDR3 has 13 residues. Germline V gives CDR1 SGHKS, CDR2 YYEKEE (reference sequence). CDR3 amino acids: CASSQWGGNEQYF.

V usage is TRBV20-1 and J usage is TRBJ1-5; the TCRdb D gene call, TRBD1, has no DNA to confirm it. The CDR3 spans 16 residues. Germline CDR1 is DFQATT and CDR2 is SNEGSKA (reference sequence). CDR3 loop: CSARDRGAPNNQPQHF.

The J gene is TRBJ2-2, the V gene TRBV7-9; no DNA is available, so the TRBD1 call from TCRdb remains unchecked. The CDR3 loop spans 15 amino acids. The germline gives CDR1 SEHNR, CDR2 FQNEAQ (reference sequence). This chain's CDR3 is CASSLATGTTGELFF.

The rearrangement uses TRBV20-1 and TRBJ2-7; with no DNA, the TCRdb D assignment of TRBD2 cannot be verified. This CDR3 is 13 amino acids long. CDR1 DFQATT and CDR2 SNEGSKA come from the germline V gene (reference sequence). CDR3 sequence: CSASRDYTYEQYF.

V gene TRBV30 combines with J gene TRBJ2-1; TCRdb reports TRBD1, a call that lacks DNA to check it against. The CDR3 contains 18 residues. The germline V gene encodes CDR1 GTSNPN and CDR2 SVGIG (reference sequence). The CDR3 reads CAWSSETGIHLSYNEQFF.

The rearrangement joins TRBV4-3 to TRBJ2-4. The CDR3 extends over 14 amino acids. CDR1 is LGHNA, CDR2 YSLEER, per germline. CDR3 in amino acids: CASSQDLTGNIQYF.

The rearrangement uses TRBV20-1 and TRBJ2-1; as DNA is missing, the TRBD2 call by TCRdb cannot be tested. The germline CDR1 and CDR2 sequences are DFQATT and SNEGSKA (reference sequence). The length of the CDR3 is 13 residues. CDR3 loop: CSMRGGRIVEQFF.

This CDR3 is CASSPRGMGTETQYF. This chain connects TRBV28 to TRBJ2-5; lacking DNA, the TRBD2 call made by TCRdb goes unchecked. CDR3 length equals 15 residues. Germline lookup yields CDR1 MDHEN and CDR2 SYDVKM.

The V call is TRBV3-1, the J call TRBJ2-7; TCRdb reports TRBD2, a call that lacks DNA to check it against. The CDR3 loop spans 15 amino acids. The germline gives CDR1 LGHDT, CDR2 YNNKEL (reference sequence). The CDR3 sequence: CASSHASGSFHEQYF.

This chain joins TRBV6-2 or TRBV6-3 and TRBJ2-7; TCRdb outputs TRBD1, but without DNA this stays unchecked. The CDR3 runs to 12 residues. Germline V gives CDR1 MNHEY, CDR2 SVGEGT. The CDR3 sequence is CACTGGDGRQYF.

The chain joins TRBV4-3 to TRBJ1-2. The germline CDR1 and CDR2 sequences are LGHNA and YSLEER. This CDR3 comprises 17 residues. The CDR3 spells CASSRGYRDLVGNGYTF.